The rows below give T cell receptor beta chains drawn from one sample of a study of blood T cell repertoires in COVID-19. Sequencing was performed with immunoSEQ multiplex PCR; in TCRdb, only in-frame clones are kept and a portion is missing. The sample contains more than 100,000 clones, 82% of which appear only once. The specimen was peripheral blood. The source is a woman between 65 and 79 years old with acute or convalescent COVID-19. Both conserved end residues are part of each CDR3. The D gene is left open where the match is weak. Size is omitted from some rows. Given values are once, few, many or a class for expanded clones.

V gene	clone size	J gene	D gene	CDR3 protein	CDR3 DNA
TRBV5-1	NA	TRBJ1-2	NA	CASSLDSAWDGYTF	TGCGCCAGCAGCTTGGATAGCGCCTGGGATGGCTACACCTTC
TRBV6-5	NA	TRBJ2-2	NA	CASRKGQNTGELFF	TGTGCCAGCAGGAAGGGACAGAACACCGGGGAGCTGTTTTTT
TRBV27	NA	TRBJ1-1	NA	CASQRGGMNTEAFF	TGTGCCAGCCAAAGGGGGGGTATGAACACTGAAGCTTTCTTT
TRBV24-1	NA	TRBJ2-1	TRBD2	CATSESGGSYNEQFF	TGTGCCACCAGTGAAAGCGGGGGGAGTTACAATGAGCAGTTCTTC
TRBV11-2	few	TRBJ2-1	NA	CASSLGGTVYNEQFF	TGTGCCAGCAGCTTAGGCGGGACCGTCTACAATGAGCAGTTCTTC
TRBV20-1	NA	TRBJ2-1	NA	CSASHPESAYNEQFF	TGCAGTGCTAGTCATCCAGAAAGCGCCTACAATGAGCAGTTCTTC
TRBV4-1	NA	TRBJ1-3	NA	CASSHPGYGRSGNTIYF	TGCGCCAGCAGCCATCCAGGGTACGGTCGCTCTGGAAACACCATATATTTT
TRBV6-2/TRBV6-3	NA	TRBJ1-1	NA	CASSYPYSTEAFF	TGTGCCAGCAGTTACCCGTACAGCACTGAAGCTTTCTTT
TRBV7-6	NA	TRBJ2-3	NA	CASSLIRSDTQYF	TGTGCCAGCAGCTTAATTCGGTCAGATACGCAGTATTTT
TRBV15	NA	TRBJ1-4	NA	CATSRGPSANEKLFF	TGTGCCACCAGCAGAGGTCCGAGTGCTAATGAAAAACTGTTTTTT
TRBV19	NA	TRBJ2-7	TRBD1	CASSMGQGATYEQYF	TGTGCCAGTAGTATGGGGCAGGGGGCCACCTACGAGCAGTACTTC
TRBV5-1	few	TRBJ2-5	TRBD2	CASSQGLASETQYF	TGCGCCAGCAGCCAGGGACTAGCGTCAGAGACCCAGTACTTC
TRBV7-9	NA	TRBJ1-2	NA	CASSLAGDYGYTF	TGTGCCAGCAGCTTGGCAGGGGACTATGGCTACACCTTC
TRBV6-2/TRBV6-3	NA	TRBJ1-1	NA	CASSSRPPQGEAFF	TGTGCCAGCAGTTCCCGCCCCCCTCAGGGGGAAGCTTTCTTT
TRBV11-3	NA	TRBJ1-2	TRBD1	CASSPAGGLYGYTF	TGTGCCAGCAGCCCTGCAGGGGGCCTCTATGGCTACACCTTC
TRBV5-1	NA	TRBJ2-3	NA	CASSFEVSTTGYF	TGCGCCAGCAGCTTCGAAGTCTCAACCACGGGGTATTTT
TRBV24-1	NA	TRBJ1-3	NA	CAPPSPIGNTIYF	TGTGCCCCCCCGAGTCCCATTGGAAACACCATATATTTT
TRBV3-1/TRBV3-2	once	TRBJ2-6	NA	CASSLTQVPVLTF	TGTGCCAGCAGTCTCACACAGGTTCCCGTCCTGACTTTC
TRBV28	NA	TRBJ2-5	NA	CASSLRETQYF	TGTGCCAGCAGTTTACGAGAGACCCAGTACTTC
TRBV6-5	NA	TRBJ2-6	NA	CASSYSRSGANVLTF	TGTGCCAGCAGTTACTCCCGGTCTGGGGCCAACGTCCTGACTTTC
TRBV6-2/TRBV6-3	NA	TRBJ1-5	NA	CASSYEGGQPLNQPQHF	TGTGCCAGCAGTTACGAGGGTGGGCAGCCCCTTAATCAGCCCCAGCATTTT
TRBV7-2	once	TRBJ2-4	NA	CASSFRNIQYF	TGTGCCAGCAGCTTCCGAAACATTCAGTACTTC
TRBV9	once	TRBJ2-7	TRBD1	CASSPGQSSYEQYF	TGTGCCAGCAGCCCGGGACAGAGCTCCTACGAGCAGTACTTC
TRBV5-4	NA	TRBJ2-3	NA	CASSLAGWRGTDTQYF	TGTGCCAGCAGCTTGGCCGGCTGGCGGGGCACAGATACGCAGTATTTT
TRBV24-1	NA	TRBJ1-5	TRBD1	CATSEPGQGLQPQHF	TGTGCCACCAGTGAGCCCGGACAGGGGTTGCAGCCCCAGCATTTT
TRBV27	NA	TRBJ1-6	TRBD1	CASKAGGVGSPLHF	TGTGCCAGCAAGGCAGGGGGCGTCGGTTCACCCCTCCACTTT
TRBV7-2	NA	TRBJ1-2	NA	CASSQDSLGRGYTF	TGTGCCAGCAGCCAAGACAGTTTGGGGCGCGGCTACACCTTC
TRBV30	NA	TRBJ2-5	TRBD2	CAWRGLALQETQYF	TGTGCCTGGAGGGGACTAGCCCTTCAAGAGACCCAGTACTTC
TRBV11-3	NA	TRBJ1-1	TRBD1	CASSLAFDRAEAFF	TGTGCCAGCAGCTTAGCCTTCGACAGGGCTGAAGCTTTCTTT
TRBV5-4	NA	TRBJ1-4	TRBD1	CASSLQGMVEKLFF	TGTGCCAGCAGCTTACAGGGGATGGTTGAAAAACTGTTTTTT
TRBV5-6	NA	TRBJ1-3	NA	CASSLAVSGGYGNTIYF	TGTGCCAGCAGCTTGGCGGTCTCCGGAGGGTATGGAAACACCATATATTTT
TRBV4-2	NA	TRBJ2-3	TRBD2	CASSQDPPRTSGGADTQYF	TGTGCCAGCAGCCAAGATCCCCCCAGGACTAGCGGGGGGGCAGATACGCAGTATTTT
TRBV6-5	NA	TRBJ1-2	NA	CASSYRHTNYGYTF	TGTGCCAGCAGTTACCGCCACACCAACTATGGCTACACCTTC
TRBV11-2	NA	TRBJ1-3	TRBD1	CASSRLGTAGNTIYF	TGTGCCAGCAGTAGGCTCGGGACAGCTGGAAACACCATATATTTT
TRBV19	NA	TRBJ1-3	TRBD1	CASRRTGGNTIYF	TGTGCCAGTAGGAGGACAGGTGGAAACACCATATATTTT
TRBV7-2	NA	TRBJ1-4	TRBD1	CASSLDRESEKLFF	TGTGCCAGCAGCCTTGACAGGGAGAGCGAAAAACTGTTTTTT
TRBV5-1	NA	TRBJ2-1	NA	CASSLPSIEQFF	TGCGCCAGCAGCTTGCCTAGCATTGAGCAGTTCTTC
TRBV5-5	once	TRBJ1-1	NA	CASSPQGMNTEAFF	TGTGCCAGCAGCCCCCAGGGGATGAACACTGAGGCTTTCTTT
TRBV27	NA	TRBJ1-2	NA	CASSLIPQGIDGYTF	TGTGCCAGCAGTTTAATCCCTCAGGGTATTGATGGCTACACCTTC
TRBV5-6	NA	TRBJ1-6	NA	CASSDDTGTSAF	TGTGCCAGCAGCGACGACACCGGGACATCAGCCTTT
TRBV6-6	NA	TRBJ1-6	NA	CASREGRHYNSPLHF	TGTGCCAGCAGGGAGGGGCGCCACTATAATTCACCCCTCCACTTT